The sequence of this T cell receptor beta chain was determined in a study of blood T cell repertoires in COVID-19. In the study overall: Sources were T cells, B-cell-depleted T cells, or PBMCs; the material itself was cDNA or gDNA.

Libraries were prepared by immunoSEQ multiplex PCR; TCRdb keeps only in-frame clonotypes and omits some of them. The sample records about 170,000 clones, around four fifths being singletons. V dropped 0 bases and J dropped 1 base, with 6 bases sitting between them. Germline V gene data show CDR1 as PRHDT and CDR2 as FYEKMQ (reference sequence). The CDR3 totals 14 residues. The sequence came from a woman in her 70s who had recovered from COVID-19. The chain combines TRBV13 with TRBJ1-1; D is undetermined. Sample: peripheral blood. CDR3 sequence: CASSLGLPNTEAFF. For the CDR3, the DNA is TGTGCCAGCAGCTTAGGACTGCCGAACACTGAAGCTTTCTTT.